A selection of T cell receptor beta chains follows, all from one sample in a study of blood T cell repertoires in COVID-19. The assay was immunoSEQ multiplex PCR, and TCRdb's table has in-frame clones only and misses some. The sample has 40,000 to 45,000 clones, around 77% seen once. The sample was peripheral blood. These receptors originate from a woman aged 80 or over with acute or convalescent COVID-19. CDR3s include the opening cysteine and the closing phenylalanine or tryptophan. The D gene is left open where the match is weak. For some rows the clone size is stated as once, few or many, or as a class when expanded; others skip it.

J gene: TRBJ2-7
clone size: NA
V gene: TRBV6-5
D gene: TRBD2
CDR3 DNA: TGTGCCAGCAGTCGCGGCCGCGGGAGGGACTACGAGCAGTACTTC
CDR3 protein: CASSRGRGRDYEQYF

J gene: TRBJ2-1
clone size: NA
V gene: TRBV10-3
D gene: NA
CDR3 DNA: TGTGCCATCAGTGAGTCCACAGGGAGGGATGAGCAGTTCTTC
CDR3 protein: CAISESTGRDEQFF

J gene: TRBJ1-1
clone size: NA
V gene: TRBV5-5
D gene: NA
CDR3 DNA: TGTGCCAGCAGCTTATTGGGACACCTCTCGACTGAAGCTTTCTTT
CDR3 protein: CASSLLGHLSTEAFF

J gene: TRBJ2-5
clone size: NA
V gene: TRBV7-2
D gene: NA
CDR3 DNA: TGTGCCAGCAGCCAAGGTGCGGCAGTTCAAGAGACCCAGTACTTC
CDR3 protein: CASSQGAAVQETQYF

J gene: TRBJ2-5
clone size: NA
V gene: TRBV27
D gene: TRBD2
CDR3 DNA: TGTGCCAGCAGCCCTTTAGGGGGACTAGCGGGACGGGAGACCCAGTACTTC
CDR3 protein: CASSPLGGLAGRETQYF

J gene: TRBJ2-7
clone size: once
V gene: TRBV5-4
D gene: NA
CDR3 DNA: TGTGCCAGCAGCGCCCTATGGAGCTCCTACGAGCAGTACTTC
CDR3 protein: CASSALWSSYEQYF

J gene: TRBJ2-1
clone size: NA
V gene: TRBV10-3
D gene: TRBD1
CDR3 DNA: TGTGCCATCGGTTGGACAGGGAGTGAGCAGTTCTTC
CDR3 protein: CAIGWTGSEQFF

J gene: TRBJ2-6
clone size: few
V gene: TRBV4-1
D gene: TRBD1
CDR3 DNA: TGCGCCAGCAGCGGGACAGGGACTTCCTCTGGGGCCAACGTCCTGACTTTC
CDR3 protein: CASSGTGTSSGANVLTF

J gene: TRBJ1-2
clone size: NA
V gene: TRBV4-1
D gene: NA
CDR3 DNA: TGCGCCAGCAGCCATTCTGGGGCTGTTAACTATGGCTACACCTTC
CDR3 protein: CASSHSGAVNYGYTF

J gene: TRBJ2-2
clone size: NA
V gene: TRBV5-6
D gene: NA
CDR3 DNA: TGTGCCAGCAGCTTGAGGGGCAGTTACACCGGGGAGCTGTTTTTT
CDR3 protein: CASSLRGSYTGELFF

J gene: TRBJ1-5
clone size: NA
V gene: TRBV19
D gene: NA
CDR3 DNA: TGTGCCAGTAGTATAGGGTGGGGGAGGATCAATCAGCCCCAGCATTTT
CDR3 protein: CASSIGWGRINQPQHF

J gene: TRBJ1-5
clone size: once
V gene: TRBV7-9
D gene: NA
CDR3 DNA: TGTGCCTGCCAGGATGTGAATCAGCCCCAGCATTTT
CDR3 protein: CACQDVNQPQHF

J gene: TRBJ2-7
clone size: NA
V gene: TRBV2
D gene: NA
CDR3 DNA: TGTGCCAGCCATTCGAGTGGCTACGAGCAGTACTTC
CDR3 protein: CASHSSGYEQYF

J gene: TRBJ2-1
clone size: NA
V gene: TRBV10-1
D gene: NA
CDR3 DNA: TGCGCCACTTCCTTAGACAGAAATGAGCAGTTCTTC
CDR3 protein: CATSLDRNEQFF

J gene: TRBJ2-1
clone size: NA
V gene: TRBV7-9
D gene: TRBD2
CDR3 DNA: TGTGCCAGCAGCTTAAGGCGGGGGAAGCAGTTCTTC
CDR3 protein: CASSLRRGKQFF

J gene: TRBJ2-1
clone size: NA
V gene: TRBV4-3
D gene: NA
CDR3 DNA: TGCGCCAGCAGCCAACGAGAGTCCTACAATGAGCAGTTCTTC
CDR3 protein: CASSQRESYNEQFF

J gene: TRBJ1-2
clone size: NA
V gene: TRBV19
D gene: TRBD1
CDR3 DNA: TGTGCCAGTAGTATGGGACAGGTCTTAATGGAGGGCTACACCTTC
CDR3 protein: CASSMGQVLMEGYTF

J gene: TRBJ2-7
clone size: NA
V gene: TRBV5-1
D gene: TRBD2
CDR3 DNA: TGCGCCAGCAATCGGGAGGGAGTCTACGAGCAGTACTTC
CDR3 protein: CASNREGVYEQYF